Following are 6 T cell receptor beta chains from one sample sequenced in a study of somatic mutations in cytotoxic T cells in rheumatoid arthritis. TCRdb's copy holds only in-frame clones and misses some; the assay was immunoSEQ multiplex PCR. The table has some 23,000 clones, 80% to 90% seen once. The sequenced sample consisted of CD8+ T cells sorted from blood. All receptors derive from an adult with rheumatoid arthritis.

V is TRBV29-1 and J is TRBJ2-7; TRBD2 is a possible D gene (6 bases). Germline loops: CDR1 SQVTM, CDR2 ANQGSEA. This CDR3 region has 13 residues. Between the trimmed V and J ends, which lost 7 bases and 3 bases, there was a span of 16 bases. The CDR3, as DNA: TGCAGCGCGGTGGGGGGAACCAACTACGAGCAGTACTTC. It is translated as CSAVGGTNYEQYF.

The rearrangement uses TRBV7-9 and TRBJ1-2, with 9 bases identical to TRBD1. V dropped 7 bases and J dropped 5; count of bases not matched to a gene: 11. This CDR3 region has 15 residues. CDR1 and CDR2 (germline): SEHNR, FQNEAQ (reference sequence). CDR3 residues: CASISPTGGGYGYTF. In nucleotides, the CDR3 is TGTGCCAGCATCAGTCCTACAGGGGGCGGGTATGGCTACACCTTC.

This chain links TRBV7-9 with TRBJ2-7, with 9 positions matching TRBD1. Losses at the gene ends were 3 bases for V and 3 bases for J; bases not matched to a gene: 6. Germline CDR1 is SEHNR and CDR2 is FQNEAQ (reference sequence). The length of the CDR3 is 15 residues. CDR3 sequence reads: CASSFGTGIYYEQYF. CDR3 nucleotides: TGTGCCAGCAGCTTTGGGACAGGGATTTACTACGAGCAGTACTTC.

The gene calls are TRBV4-1 and TRBJ2-1; 16 bases match TRBD2. CDR3 length equals 17 residues. Per germline, CDR1 MGHRA and CDR2 YSYEKL. The V gene end was trimmed by 0 bases and the J gene end by 9 bases; junction bases not matched to a gene: 5. The CDR3 DNA is TGCGCCAGCAGCCAAGATGGCGGGACTAGCGGGGGGGCTGAGCAGTTCTTC. It yields the protein CASSQDGGTSGGAEQFF.

This clone was detected only once. The rearrangement links TRBV19 to TRBJ1-2; D is unclear. CDR3 length: 12 amino acids. Trimming took off 3 bases at V and 8 bases at J, with 10 bases between the two ends. CDR1 and CDR2 (germline): LNHDA, SQIVND (reference sequence). The CDR3: CASSIGVGGYTF. In DNA, the CDR3 is TGTGCCAGTAGTATCGGGGTCGGAGGCTACACCTTC.

The rearrangement links TRBV6-6 to TRBJ1-2; maybe TRBD1 (5 bases). V gave up 0 bases and J gave up 3 bases, with 8 bases separating them. This CDR3 is built from 14 residues. Germline CDR1 reads MNHNY; CDR2 reads SVGAGI (reference sequence). CDR3 region: CASSYSEGYYGYTF. The DNA of the CDR3 is TGTGCCAGCAGTTACTCAGAGGGGTACTATGGCTACACCTTC.